These T cell receptor beta chains were read from a single sample in a study of identical twins. TCRdb reprocessed the 5' RACE reads with MiXCR, giving one entry per CDR3 protein. The repertoire holds 460,000 or so distinct CDR3 sequences, with 11% to 15% as singletons. These data are also associated with another study on yellow fever vaccine responses in identical twins.

The sequenced sample was CD4+ T cells sorted from blood. All receptors derive from a woman in her late teens or twenties in good health. Both conserved end residues are part of each CDR3. The order of the fields is V gene, D gene, J gene, clone size, CDR3 DNA, CDR3 protein. D genes are given only for firm matches. The listing skips clone size in some rows; elsewhere it reads once, few, many or a size class.

>TRBV7-2|TRBD1|TRBJ1-3|.
TGTGCCAGCAGCTTTAGGGGGCTAGCTGGAAACACCATATATTTT
CASSFRGLAGNTIYF
>TRBV2|TRBD1|TRBJ1-5|few
TGTGCCAGCAGGGACAGGGGTTCTGGTAATCAGCCCCAGCATTTT
CASRDRGSGNQPQHF
>TRBV7-2|TRBD2|TRBJ2-5|few
TGTGCCAGCAGGGCCCAGACTAGCGGGGGGGCCGAGACCCAGTACTTC
CASRAQTSGGAETQYF
>TRBV12-3/TRBV12-4|.|TRBJ2-7|few
TGTGCCAGCAGGGGGGGGCTCCATTACGAGCAGTACTTC
CASRGGLHYEQYF
>TRBV7-3|TRBD1|TRBJ2-7|.
TGTGCCAGCAGCCTAGGGACAGGACGCTACGAGCAGTACTTC
CASSLGTGRYEQYF
>TRBV27|.|TRBJ2-3|few
TGTGCCAGCAGTCTTACAGAATACACAGATACGCAGTATTTT
CASSLTEYTDTQYF
>TRBV2|TRBD1|TRBJ2-1|few
TGTGCCAGCAGCGGCCCGGGACAGGAGTACAATGAGCAGTTCTTC
CASSGPGQEYNEQFF
>TRBV11-2|TRBD2|TRBJ2-1|.
TGTGCCAGCAGCTTAGTGGGGACTAGCGGGAGCTCGTACAATGAGCAGTTCTTC
CASSLVGTSGSSYNEQFF
>TRBV5-1|TRBD2|TRBJ2-1|few
TGCGCCAGCAGCGCCAGCCGTAGCGGGGGGTACAATGAGCAGTTCTTC
CASSASRSGGYNEQFF
>TRBV12-3/TRBV12-4|.|TRBJ1-1|few
TGTGCCAGCAGGCCTTCCCCCGGACGCGGAGGTACTGAAGCTTTCTTT
CASRPSPGRGGTEAFF
>TRBV7-2|.|TRBJ2-7|.
TGTGCCAGCAGCTTAGGTGCCGAGCAGTACTTC
CASSLGAEQYF
>TRBV27|.|TRBJ1-2|.
TGTGCCAGCAGTCGGACAGCCCTTTATGGCTACACCTTC
CASSRTALYGYTF
>TRBV12-3/TRBV12-4|.|TRBJ1-5|few
TGTGCCAGCAGGTCCCTGGGAAATCAGCCCCAGCATTTT
CASRSLGNQPQHF
>TRBV28|.|TRBJ2-2|.
TGTGCCAGCACAGGGGCAGAAACCGGGGAGCTGTTTTTT
CASTGAETGELFF
>TRBV7-2|.|TRBJ2-7|few
TGTGCCAGCAGCTTGCCAGATTACGAGCAGTACTTC
CASSLPDYEQYF
>TRBV29-1|.|TRBJ2-1|.
TGCTCGAAGACCGGGGAAACCTACAATGAGCAGTTCTTC
CSKTGETYNEQFF
>TRBV5-1|.|TRBJ1-6|.
TGCGCCAGCCGTGACAGTTTCTCTTCACCCCTCCACTTT
CASRDSFSSPLHF
>TRBV29-1|TRBD2|TRBJ2-7|.
TGCAGCGTTGTTAGCGGGGGTTACGAGCAGTACTTC
CSVVSGGYEQYF
>TRBV7-2|TRBD1|TRBJ2-3|few
TGTGCCAGCAGCGTAAACAGGGGTTCAGATACGCAGTATTTT
CASSVNRGSDTQYF
>TRBV6-1|.|TRBJ2-7|.
TGTGCCAGCAGTGACCAAGGGGGGTACGAGCAGTACTTC
CASSDQGGYEQYF
>TRBV11-2|TRBD2|TRBJ2-1|.
TGTGCCAGCAGCTTAGTAGCGTCTCGCGGAGCGGGGGGGTACAATGAGCAGTTCTTC
CASSLVASRGAGGYNEQFF
>TRBV12-3/TRBV12-4|TRBD2|TRBJ2-7|.
TGTGCCAGCAGAAGAGCGGGAGGGTGGGACGAGCAGTACTTC
CASRRAGGWDEQYF
>TRBV20-1|TRBD1|TRBJ2-7|.
TGCAGTGCTAGTAAGGACAGGGCCCCTTACGAGCAGTACTTC
CSASKDRAPYEQYF
>TRBV20-1|TRBD2|TRBJ2-3|.
TGCAGTGCTTCTCCCGGGACTAGCGGGAGAACAGATACGCAGTATTTT
CSASPGTSGRTDTQYF
>TRBV4-3|TRBD2|TRBJ2-2|many
TGCGCCAGCAGCCGGATCCCTAGCGGGATTGAGCTGTTTTTT
CASSRIPSGIELFF
>TRBV30|.|TRBJ2-7|few
TGTGCCTGGAGTGTGGGGGGGCGATCCTACGAGCAGTACTTC
CAWSVGGRSYEQYF
>TRBV3-1|.|TRBJ1-1|.
TGTGCCAGCAGCGGAGCCTTGGAGAATGAAGCTTTCTTT
CASSGALENEAFF
>TRBV15|TRBD2|TRBJ2-1|few
TGTGCCACCAGCAAGGACGGGAGGGCCGACAATGAGCAGTTCTTC
CATSKDGRADNEQFF
>TRBV18|.|TRBJ1-4|.
TGTGCCAGCTCATCAATTGGGCTACCTAATGAAAAACTGTTTTTT
CASSSIGLPNEKLFF
>TRBV19|TRBD2|TRBJ2-2|.
TGTGCCAGCCTCAGAGCGGGGGGGAACACCGGGGAGCTGTTTTTT
CASLRAGGNTGELFF
>TRBV10-3|.|TRBJ2-5|few
TGTGCCATCAGTGAGTCCGGATTGATGGAGACCCAGTACTTC
CAISESGLMETQYF
>TRBV7-2|.|TRBJ2-3|few
TGTGCCAGCAAATGGGGCTCGCGGGTTCTCCGCACAGATACGCAGTATTTT
CASKWGSRVLRTDTQYF
>TRBV20-1|TRBD2|TRBJ2-1|.
TGCAGTGCAAGATCGTCAGCGGGGAGCTACAATGAGCAGTTCTTC
CSARSSAGSYNEQFF
>TRBV11-2|TRBD1|TRBJ2-7|.
TGTGCCAGCAGCTTAGTTCCGGGACAGGCCCTTTTT
CASSLVPGQALF
>TRBV10-1|TRBD1|TRBJ2-1|few
TGCGCCAGCAGTGAGCCGGGGGACAGGATGAATGAGCAGTTCTTC
CASSEPGDRMNEQFF
>TRBV6-2/TRBV6-3|TRBD1|TRBJ2-7|few
TGTGCCAGCAGTTACAAGGCTGGACAGGTTCTCGAGCAGTACTTC
CASSYKAGQVLEQYF
>TRBV20-1|TRBD2|TRBJ2-7|.
TGCAGTGCTAGAACACTAGCGGGCGCCTACGAGCAGTACTTC
CSARTLAGAYEQYF
>TRBV6-1|.|TRBJ2-7|many
TGTGCCAGCAGTCGGGACGGAAAAAACTACGAGCAGTACTTC
CASSRDGKNYEQYF
>TRBV7-2|.|TRBJ2-1|few
TGTGCCAGCAGCTTAGTGGGCGGGATAAACAATGAGCAGTTCTTC
CASSLVGGINNEQFF
>TRBV5-1|TRBD2|TRBJ2-7|few
TGCGCCAGCAGCTCGGGACTAGTGAGCTACGAGCAGTACTTC
CASSSGLVSYEQYF
>TRBV7-3|.|TRBJ2-1|few
TGTGCCAGCAGCTTGGACAGTGGGGACCTTCGTGAGCAGTTCTTC
CASSLDSGDLREQFF
>TRBV5-1|TRBD1|TRBJ2-7|few
TGCGCCAGCAGCTTGGGTGGGACAGAGACCTACGAGCAGTACTTC
CASSLGGTETYEQYF
>TRBV6-1|TRBD2|TRBJ2-5|many
TGTGCCAGCAGAGAGACTAGCCTCCAGGTGGAGACCCAGTACTTC
CASRETSLQVETQYF
>TRBV20-1|.|TRBJ2-2|few
TGCAGTGGAAGCCTACTAGCTGCAGCCGGGGAGCTGTTTTTT
CSGSLLAAAGELFF
>TRBV10-3|.|TRBJ2-7|many
TGTGCCATCGGCCAAGCCTACGAGCAGTACTTC
CAIGQAYEQYF
>TRBV24-1|TRBD2|TRBJ2-7|few
TGTGCCACCAGTCCCGCTAGCGGGAGTGGTGAGCAGTACTTC
CATSPASGSGEQYF
>TRBV5-1|TRBD1|TRBJ1-6|many
TGCGCCAGCAGCTTTCGGGACAGCAATAATTCACCCCTCCACTTT
CASSFRDSNNSPLHF
>TRBV7-2|TRBD2|TRBJ2-5|.
TGTGCCAGCAGCGTTAGCGGGAGGGCCGGAGAGACCCAGTACTTC
CASSVSGRAGETQYF
>TRBV7-2|.|TRBJ2-2|few
TGTGCCAGCAGCCCGAGGGCCCCGAACACCGGGGAGCTGTTTTTT
CASSPRAPNTGELFF
>TRBV12-3/TRBV12-4|.|TRBJ2-3|.
TGTGCCAGCACCCAGTATAGCGGTGGGACAGATACGCAGTATTTT
CASTQYSGGTDTQYF
>TRBV7-9|.|TRBJ2-2|.
TGTGCCAGCCCCCTCACTTGGCAGGGGCCGAACACCGGGGAGCTGTTTTTT
CASPLTWQGPNTGELFF
>TRBV6-2/TRBV6-3|TRBD2|TRBJ2-1|.
TGTGCCAGCAGTTACCGACTAGCGGACCGAAATGAGCAGTTCTTC
CASSYRLADRNEQFF
>TRBV3-1|TRBD2|TRBJ2-1|.
TGTGCCAGCAGCCAAGTATTAGCGGGAGAATTTAATCCGTTCTTC
CASSQVLAGEFNPFF
>TRBV2|.|TRBJ2-7|.
TGTGCCAGCAGTGAATTCGGCGCCCTCTCCTACGAGCAGTACTTC
CASSEFGALSYEQYF
>TRBV20-1|.|TRBJ2-2|.
TGCAGTGCTAGCGACAGCATGGTAAACACCGGGGAGCTGTTTTTT
CSASDSMVNTGELFF
>TRBV7-9|.|TRBJ1-2|.
TGTGCCAGCAGCTTAAAACTAAACTATGGCTACACCTTC
CASSLKLNYGYTF
>TRBV25-1|.|TRBJ1-1|.
TGTGCCAGCAGTGAATTGAGAGGGGGCACTGAAGCTTTCTTT
CASSELRGGTEAFF
>TRBV5-1|TRBD1|TRBJ2-2|many
TGCGCCAGCACCTACGCCGGGACAGGGGGCACCGGGGAGCTGTTTTTT
CASTYAGTGGTGELFF
>TRBV4-2|.|TRBJ2-5|.
TGTGCCAGCAGCCAAGATAGGTCAGAGACCCAGTACTTC
CASSQDRSETQYF